The next 25 T cell receptor beta chains were all read from a single sample in a study of PD-1 blockade in classical Hodgkin lymphoma. The table came from immunoSEQ multiplex PCR; TCRdb's copy has only in-frame clones and leaves some out. The sample lists approximately 89,000 clones, over 70% seen once, with more than 9% in the top ten. There was relapse after autologous stem cell transplantation in every patient, and there was variation in brentuximab vedotin exposure. The specimen comprised peripheral blood mononuclear cells (PBMCs), sampled at baseline. These receptors all come from a human donor with classical Hodgkin lymphoma.

V usage is TRBV4-1 and J usage is TRBJ2-7; TRBD1 or TRBD2 may be the D gene (5 bases each). The CDR3 is made up of 16 amino acids. V dropped 0 bases and J dropped 4 bases, with 16 bases sitting between them. Germline V gene lookup returns CDR1 MGHRA and CDR2 YSYEKL. The CDR3 DNA sequence: TGCGCCAGCAGCCAAGATGGGGCCGCTCCGGGGTACGAGCAGTACTTC. Protein sequence: CASSQDGAAPGYEQYF.

The chain employs TRBV7-8 and TRBJ1-1; unclear D gene. The CDR3 consists of 14 residues. The germline CDR1 and CDR2 sequences are SGHVS and FQNEAQ. V dropped 2 bases and J dropped 4 bases, with 11 bases sitting between them. The DNA for the CDR3 is TGTGCCAGCAGCTTAAGAGCCGGCCTCACTGAAGCTTTCTTT. It specifies CASSLRAGLTEAFF.

This chain links TRBV5-1 with TRBJ2-7; D is undetermined. The CDR3 is 13 residues long. The V end lost 0 bases, the J end lost 6 bases, and 10 bases lay between the germline ends. The germline gives CDR1 SGHRS, CDR2 YFSETQ. In DNA, the CDR3 is TGCGCCAGCAGCTTGGTCCGTTCCGGCGAGCAGTACTTC. Protein product: CASSLVRSGEQYF. Looking up the rest from reference TRBV5-1 and TRBJ2-7 gives the full variable domain: KAGVTQTPRYLIKTRGQQVTLSCSPISGHRSVSWYQQTPGQGLQFLFEYFSETQRNKGNFPGRFSGRQFSNSRSEMNVSTLELGDSALYLCASSLVRSGEQYFGPGTRLTVT.

The chain uses TRBV10-3 and TRBJ2-1; 16 positions match TRBD2. Germline trimming cut 6 bases from V and 0 bases from J; bases unmatched to any gene: 2. This CDR3 is 17 amino acids long. The germline CDR1 and CDR2 sequences are ENHRY and SYGVKD. The CDR3 is CAIRGLAGGSSYNEQFF. The DNA for the CDR3 is TGTGCCATCAGGGGACTAGCGGGAGGGAGCTCCTACAATGAGCAGTTCTTC.

V gene TRBV7-9 combines with J gene TRBJ2-1; no reliable D call. Germline V gives CDR1 SEHNR, CDR2 FQNEAQ (reference sequence). Deletions cut 0 bases from V and 12 bases from J, with 9 bases between. The CDR3 covers 12 residues. For the CDR3, the DNA is TGTGCCAGCAGCTTAGCGAGGCGCACGCAGTTCTTC. Its translation is CASSLARRTQFF.

The rearrangement uses TRBV7-6 and TRBJ2-2; D is possibly TRBD1 or TRBD2 (5 bases each). The V and J ends lost 2 bases and 4 bases respectively, with 17 bases between them. The CDR3 covers 17 residues. Germline V gene data show CDR1 as SGHVS and CDR2 as FNYEAQ. DNA for the CDR3: TGTGCCAGCAGCTTACGTCCGGGGCAGGCGGGCACCGGGGAGCTGTTTTTT. It codes for CASSLRPGQAGTGELFF.

V and J are TRBV4-1 and TRBJ2-1; 7 nucleotides line up with TRBD1. V was pared by 0 bases and J by 8 bases, with 10 bases of the junction left unmatched. Germline CDR1 MGHRA, CDR2 YSYEKL. This CDR3 is built from 16 residues. The CDR3 region has the DNA TGCGCCAGCAGCCAAGAGGGGACAGTCCTTAGGGATGAGCAGTTCTTC. This encodes CASSQEGTVLRDEQFF.

As regards this clone: The same CDR3 arises from other DNA sequences in this sample as well. The V call is TRBV19, the J call TRBJ2-5; TRBD1 agrees at 7 bases. The V gene's germline CDR1 is LNHDA and CDR2 SQIVND (reference sequence). After removal of 6 bases from V and 4 bases from J, the junction contained 8 bases not matched to a gene. CDR3 length: 14 residues. CDR3 in amino acids: CASRRQGGRETQYF. CDR3 bases: TGTGCCAGTAGGAGACAGGGTGGTCGAGAGACCCAGTACTTC.

The chain employs TRBV5-4 and TRBJ2-4, with TRBD1 identical over 12 bases. The CDR3 length is 19 residues. The germline CDR1 and CDR2 sequences are SGHNT and YYREEE (reference sequence). The V segment lost 0 bases and the J segment 4 bases; nucleotides outside the gene matches: 11. The CDR3 nucleotides are TGTGCCAGCAGCTTGGAGGCGGGGACAGGGGGCCGGGGAAAAAACATTCAGTACTTC. Protein: CASSLEAGTGGRGKNIQYF.

The chain has TRBV27 and TRBJ2-3, with TRBD1 matching 7 bases. Germline V gene lookup returns CDR1 MNHEY and CDR2 SMNVEV (reference sequence). Trimming cost V 6 bases and J 0 bases; bases outside gene matches: 12. The CDR3 has 17 residues. The DNA for the CDR3 is TGTGCCAGCAGGATGACAGGGAGAGGTCCTAGCACAGATACGCAGTATTTT. Translating gives CASRMTGRGPSTDTQYF.

This clone was seen only once. The chain couples TRBV10-1 to TRBJ2-7; D is unclear. Germline loops: CDR1 WNHNN, CDR2 SYGVQD (reference sequence). V lost 5 bases to trimming and J lost 2 bases, with 13 bases between them. CDR3 length equals 14 residues. Here the CDR3 reads CASSPMGRTYEQYF. CDR3 nucleotide sequence: TGCGCCAGCAGTCCCATGGGCAGGACCTACGAGCAGTACTTC.

V usage is TRBV18 and J usage is TRBJ2-1, with 9 nucleotides matching TRBD2. Germline V lookup: CDR1 KGHSH, CDR2 LQKENI. This CDR3 comprises 15 residues. Trimming took 1 base from V and 2 from J; bases not matched to a gene: 0. The CDR3 is CASSPLAGAYNEQFF. The CDR3 coding sequence is TGTGCCAGCTCACCACTAGCGGGAGCCTACAATGAGCAGTTCTTC.

The V call is TRBV6-6, the J call TRBJ2-1; 7 bases match TRBD1. CDR1 and CDR2 from the germline V gene are MNHNY and SVGAGI (reference sequence). Germline trimming cut 0 bases from V and 7 bases from J; bases unmatched to any gene: 6. CDR3 length equals 15 residues. Here the CDR3 DNA reads TGTGCCAGCAGTTACTCCCCCGGGACAGTTAATGAGCAGTTCTTC. Translating gives CASSYSPGTVNEQFF.

The rearrangement uses TRBV4-1 and TRBJ2-3, with TRBD2 matching 11 bases. Germline loops: CDR1 MGHRA, CDR2 YSYEKL. V gave up 4 bases and J gave up 5 bases; unmatched junction bases: 5. This CDR3 is 15 amino acids long. Here the CDR3 reads CASSPTSGARDTQYF. The CDR3 DNA is TGCGCCAGCAGCCCGACTAGCGGGGCCCGAGATACGCAGTATTTT.

The chain recombines TRBV18 with TRBJ2-3; tentatively, D is TRBD2 (6 bases). V was pared by 1 base and J by 2 bases, with 13 bases between. CDR3 length equals 16 residues. Germline CDR1 KGHSH, CDR2 LQKENI. The CDR3 bases are TGTGCCAGCTCACCACTTACAGCGGGTTACACAGATACGCAGTATTTT. It is translated as CASSPLTAGYTDTQYF.

This clone is a singleton in its sample. The genes are TRBV11-2 and TRBJ1-5; D call uncertain. Germline V gene sequence: CDR1 SGHAT, CDR2 FQNNGV. CDR3 size: 13 residues. Deletions cut 3 bases from V and 5 bases from J, with 8 bases between. Here the CDR3 reads CASSFNNDQPQHF. The CDR3 nucleotides are TGTGCCAGCAGCTTCAACAACGATCAGCCCCAGCATTTT.

This sequence joins TRBV5-1 and TRBJ1-2; 7 bases match TRBD1. V was pared by 4 bases and J by 3 bases, with 9 bases of the junction left unmatched. CDR1 and CDR2 from the germline V gene are SGHRS and YFSETQ. This CDR3 contains 15 residues. CDR3 sequence: CASSQTQGGDYGYTF. CDR3 DNA: TGCGCCAGCAGCCAAACTCAGGGGGGAGACTATGGCTACACCTTC.

The J gene is TRBJ1-1, the V gene TRBV5-1; no reliable D call. Germline assignment: CDR1 SGHRS and CDR2 YFSETQ. V lost 0 bases and J lost 0, with 9 bases in between. The CDR3 is 15 amino acids. CDR3 DNA: TGCGCCAGCAGCTTGGTACTAACGGTGAACACTGAAGCTTTCTTT. Residues: CASSLVLTVNTEAFF.

The CDR3 region is CASSLELAGGSYEQYF. The CDR3 nucleotides are TGTGCCAGCAGCTTAGAACTAGCGGGAGGGTCCTACGAGCAGTACTTC. The V and J genes are TRBV7-2 and TRBJ2-7; 13 positions agree with TRBD2. CDR3 length equals 16 residues. V trimming: 1 base; J trimming: 1 base; junction bases outside the gene matches: 1. CDR1 is SGHTA and CDR2 is FQGNSA in the germline V gene.

The rearrangement links TRBV19 to TRBJ2-1; TRBD2 aligns across 7 bases. This CDR3 is built from 15 residues. Germline loops: CDR1 LNHDA, CDR2 SQIVND (reference sequence). V lost 1 base to trimming and J lost 7 bases; unmatched junction nucleotides: 7. CDR3 amino acids: CASSIGRERGNEQFF. The CDR3 DNA follows: TGTGCCAGTAGTATAGGGCGGGAGCGTGGGAATGAGCAGTTCTTC.

V gene TRBV18 combines with J gene TRBJ2-7, with D unclear. The length of the CDR3 is 16 residues. With 2 bases removed from V and 0 bases from J, the gap between germline ends came to 14 bases. In germline, CDR1 is KGHSH, CDR2 LQKENI. CDR3 in DNA: TGTGCCAGCTCACCAACGCTCAACCCAGGCTCCTACGAGCAGTACTTC. This gives the protein CASSPTLNPGSYEQYF.

V usage is TRBV29-1 and J usage is TRBJ1-1; a weak D match, TRBD1 (5 bases). Germline CDR1 SQVTM, CDR2 ANQGSEA. V was shortened by 7 bases and J by 4 bases, with 13 bases between the two germline ends. CDR3 length: 12 amino acids. The CDR3 reads CSGGGGATEAFF. The CDR3 nucleotides are TGCAGCGGCGGCGGGGGTGCCACTGAAGCTTTCTTT.

CDR3 region: CASSLVGFGDIQYF. In nucleotides, the CDR3 is TGTGCCAGCAGCTTAGTAGGGTTCGGTGACATTCAGTACTTC. The J gene is TRBJ2-4, the V gene TRBV7-2; D is unclear. The CDR3 loop spans 14 amino acids. Trimming took 1 base from V and 8 from J, leaving 12 bases between them. The germline V gene encodes CDR1 SGHTA and CDR2 FQGNSA.

V and J are TRBV28 and TRBJ1-1; TRBD1 is a possible D gene (5 bases). The germline CDR1 and CDR2 sequences are MDHEN and SYDVKM. The V end was cut by 5 bases, the J end by 4 bases, with 8 bases between. The CDR3 covers 12 residues. The CDR3 region is CASSLGATEAFF. For the CDR3, the DNA is TGTGCCAGCAGTCTCGGGGCCACTGAAGCTTTCTTT.

This clone was seen only a few times. This rearrangement joins TRBV7-2 to TRBJ2-1, with D perhaps TRBD1 or TRBD2 (7 bases each). Trimming cost V 5 bases and J 4 bases, with 18 bases left between them. The CDR3 is made up of 16 amino acids. Germline V gene data show CDR1 as SGHTA and CDR2 as FQGNSA. CDR3 in DNA: TGTGCCAGCAGCCCCCAGGGGGGAGGGGGATACAATGAGCAGTTCTTC. It codes for CASSPQGGGGYNEQFF.